This T cell receptor beta chain was recorded in a study of CD8 T cells in Susac syndrome (dated by TCRdb to between 2018 and 2021). About the study as a whole: The study used repertoire sequencing to test whether antigen drove CD8+ T cell activation and differentiation in Susac syndrome. General study outcomes and caveats: The number of individuals in the TCR sequencing and HLA analysis was acknowledged as relatively small.

Peripheral blood CD8+ and CD4+ T cells from healthy donors, Susac syndrome patients and multiple sclerosis patients were profiled using high-throughput TCR beta sequencing. Treatment-naive patients with stable or active relapsing-remitting disease fulfilling revised McDonald criteria were used as multiple sclerosis controls. Bulk CD8+ and CD4+ T cells were purified by magnetic negative isolation, whereas CD8+ TEMRA cells were enriched by FACS. Blood was drawn into EDTA tubes, processed within 24 hours, and PBMCs were isolated by density gradient centrifugation. PBMCs intended for TCR sequencing were frozen in liquid nitrogen and were later thawed in a 37 degrees C water bath. Purity of sorted or isolated CD4+, CD8+ and CD8+ TEMRA cells was at least 90%. RNA was extracted using the RNeasy kit, and about 0.45 to 1 microgram was reverse transcribed with random hexamers. The immunoSEQ multiplex PCR assay, covering 54 Vbeta and 13 Jbeta segments, was used to amplify TCR beta CDR3 regions. PCR amplification bias was corrected by using a synthetic template baseline for primer optimization and computational correction. The paper's data handling went like this. Reads were annotated to V, D and J genes according to IMGT and were analyzed with immunoSEQ Analyzer, with only productive sequences retained. Clonality was calculated as one minus the Shannon entropy normalized by log2 of the number of productive unique sequences. For each patient and control, public and private clones were evaluated among the 100 most prevalent clones. Clones were defined as Susac-specific when absent from the healthy and MS cohorts, from fewer than 1,200 published viral clones and from other ImmuneACCESS disease sequences. TCRdb reanalyzed the raw reads on its own, using fastp at Q25 for trimming and MiXCR for clone calling, and kept in-frame beta chains. Identical CDR3 protein sequences are pooled into one entry, listed with their most common genes and DNA. The authors' filters were not applied to this entry. For this sample there are approximately 150,000 distinct CDR3 sequences; roughly 92% appear just once. Together, the top ten hold approximately 0.094% of the sample.

V is cut by 8 bases and J by 6 bases, and the space between the germline ends is 8 bases. CDR1 and CDR2, looked up from the germline V gene, are MNHEY and SVGAGI. CDR3 length: 10 amino acids, cysteine to phenylalanine. The only DNA kept is the CDR3, 30 bases in frame from the first base. A remark on this clonotype: The clone's antigen remains unknown. Base qualities are not at hand, and no much larger clone is one base apart.

Sequenced material: CD4+ T cells from PBMCs. Recombination linked TRBV6-5 to TRBJ2-7, with an unclear D gene assignment. The clonotype originates from a human donor with multiple sclerosis. The CDR3 here reads CASFMGEQYF. The DNA sequence is given as TGTGCCAGCTTCATGGGCGAGCAGTACTTC.